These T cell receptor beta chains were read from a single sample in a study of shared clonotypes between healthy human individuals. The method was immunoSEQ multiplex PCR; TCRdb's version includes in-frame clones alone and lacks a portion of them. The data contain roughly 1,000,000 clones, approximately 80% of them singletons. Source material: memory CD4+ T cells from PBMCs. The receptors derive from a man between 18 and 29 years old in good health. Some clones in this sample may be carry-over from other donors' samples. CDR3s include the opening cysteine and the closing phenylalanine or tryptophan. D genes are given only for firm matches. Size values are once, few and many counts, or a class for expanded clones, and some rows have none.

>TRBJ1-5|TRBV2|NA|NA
CASSENHPGPQHF
TGTGCCAGCAGCGAAAACCACCCTGGGCCCCAGCATTTT
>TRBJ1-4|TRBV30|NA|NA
CAWKPIQGNYEKLFF
TGTGCCTGGAAACCTATACAGGGAAATTATGAAAAACTGTTTTTT
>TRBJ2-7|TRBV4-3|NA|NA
CASSQDTGGEQYF
TGCGCCAGCAGCCAAGACACGGGTGGCGAGCAGTACTTC
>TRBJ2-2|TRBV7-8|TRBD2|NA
CASSTQLAGNTGELFF
TGTGCCAGCAGCACCCAACTAGCGGGGAACACCGGGGAGCTGTTTTTT
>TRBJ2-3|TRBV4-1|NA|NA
CASSQVFDTQYF
TGCGCCAGCAGCCAAGTATTTGATACGCAGTATTTT
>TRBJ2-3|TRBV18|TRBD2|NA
CASSPPLFGVAGPLNTQYF
TGTGCCAGCTCACCACCACTCTTTGGAGTAGCGGGTCCCTTGAATACGCAGTATTTT
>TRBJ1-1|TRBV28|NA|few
CASTEPRGQANTEAFF
TGTGCCAGCACGGAGCCTCGGGGGCAGGCTAACACTGAAGCTTTCTTT
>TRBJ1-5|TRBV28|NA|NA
CASSFSGQPQHF
TGTGCCAGCAGTTTTTCTGGTCAGCCCCAGCATTTT
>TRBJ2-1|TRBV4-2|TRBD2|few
CASSQEGTTAYNEQFF
TGTGCCAGCAGCCAAGAGGGGACTACCGCCTACAATGAGCAGTTCTTC
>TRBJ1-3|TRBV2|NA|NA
CASRAGYNSGNTIYF
TGTGCCAGCAGGGCGGGGTACAACTCTGGAAACACCATATATTTT
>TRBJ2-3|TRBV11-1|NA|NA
CASSFFRDTDTQYF
TGTGCCAGCAGCTTTTTCAGGGACACAGATACGCAGTATTTT
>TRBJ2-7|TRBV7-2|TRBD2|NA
CASSLRRGVPYEQYF
TGTGCCAGCAGCCTCCGGCGGGGGGTTCCCTACGAGCAGTACTTC
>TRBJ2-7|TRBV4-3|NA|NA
CASSQDGGYEQYF
TGCGCCAGCAGCCAAGATGGGGGATACGAGCAGTACTTC
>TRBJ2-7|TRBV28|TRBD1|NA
CASRSGQGYEQYF
TGTGCCAGCAGGTCGGGACAGGGCTACGAGCAGTACTTC
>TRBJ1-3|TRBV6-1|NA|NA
CASSEVSGTGSGNTIYF
TGTGCCAGCAGTGAAGTCTCAGGGACTGGCTCTGGAAACACCATATATTTT
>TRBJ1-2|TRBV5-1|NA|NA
CASSSDRRYGYTF
TGCGCCAGCAGCTCGGACCGACGGTATGGCTACACCTTC
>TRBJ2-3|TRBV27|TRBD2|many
CASSPTLRREGWDTQYF
TGTGCCAGCAGCCCCACACTCCGGCGGGAGGGTTGGGATACGCAGTATTTT
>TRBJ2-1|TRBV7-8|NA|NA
CASSLLAGYEQFF
TGTGCCAGCAGCTTATTGGCGGGTTATGAGCAGTTCTTC
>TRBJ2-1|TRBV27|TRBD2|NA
CASSLLGLASYNEQFF
TGTGCCAGCAGTTTATTGGGACTAGCCTCCTACAATGAGCAGTTCTTC
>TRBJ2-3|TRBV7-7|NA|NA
CASSPITDGDTQYF
TGTGCCAGCAGCCCCATTACGGACGGAGATACGCAGTATTTT
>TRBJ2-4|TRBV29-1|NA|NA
CSAADPAQIQYF
TGCAGCGCAGCGGACCCGGCCCAGATTCAGTACTTC
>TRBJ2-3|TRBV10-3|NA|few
CAISDQGKHTDTQYF
TGTGCCATCAGTGACCAGGGAAAGCACACAGATACGCAGTATTTT
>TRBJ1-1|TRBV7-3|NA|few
CASSLLQNTEAFF
TGTGCCAGCAGCTTATTACAGAACACTGAAGCTTTCTTT
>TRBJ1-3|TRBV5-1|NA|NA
CASSLDWATIYF
TGCGCCAGCAGCTTGGATTGGGCCACCATATATTTT
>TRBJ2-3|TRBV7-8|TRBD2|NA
CASSLGTSGTGADTQYF
TGTGCCAGCAGCTTGGGGACTAGCGGGACGGGTGCAGATACGCAGTATTTT
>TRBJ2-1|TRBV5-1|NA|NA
CASSLVVDYNEQFF
TGCGCCAGCAGCTTGGTAGTGGACTACAATGAGCAGTTCTTC
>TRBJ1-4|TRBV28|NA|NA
CASRGGSATNEKLFF
TGTGCCAGCAGGGGGGGGAGTGCAACTAATGAAAAACTGTTTTTT
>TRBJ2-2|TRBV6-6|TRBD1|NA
CASSYLGQGSTGELFF
TGTGCCAGCAGTTACCTCGGACAGGGGAGCACCGGGGAGCTGTTTTTT
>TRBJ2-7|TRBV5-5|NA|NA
CASAPGDHYEEQYF
TGTGCCAGCGCCCCTGGGGACCACTACGAGGAGCAGTACTTC